This TCR beta chain comes out of a study of blood T cell repertoires in COVID-19. Study summary: Both acute and convalescent COVID-19 samples were obtained from the United States, Italy and Spain. From T cells, B-cell-depleted T cells, or PBMCs came the material, which was cDNA or gDNA.

Trimming took 7 bases from V and 5 from J, leaving 10 bases between them. The CDR3 runs 12 residues. Germline lookup yields CDR1 SGHNT and CDR2 YYREEE (reference sequence). As processed by the authors: Researchers report that nucleated cell counts were estimated from reference gene primer amplification. Produced via immunoSEQ multiplex PCR; TCRdb's table is partial and in-frame only. V and J calls and clone size come straight from that table; D and trimming were deduced from the DNA. The sample has under 200,000 clones, about 87% seen once. This TCR was recovered from a man younger than 35 with active or convalescent COVID-19. Sequenced input: peripheral blood. The V gene is TRBV5-4, the J gene TRBJ2-4, with D unresolved. CDR3 DNA: TGTGCCAGCCAGAACGTACAAAACATTCAGTACTTC. Its protein product is CASQNVQNIQYF.